A single sample gave rise to the 14 T cell receptor beta chains below, sequenced in a study of early T cells in non-severe SARS-CoV-2 infection. TCRdb analysed the 5' RACE reads with MiXCR anew, one entry per CDR3 protein. The table lists tens of thousands of distinct CDR3 sequences, 10% to 15% of them singletons, with approximately 4.6% in the top ten. The sample comprised whole blood. The receptor source for this set is an adult who was a healthcare worker with PCR-confirmed SARS-CoV-2 infection or an uninfected control (not recorded which).

The chain joins TRBV27 to TRBJ2-5; D possibly corresponds to TRBD1 (5 bases). The ends were cut back, 7 bases at V and 0 bases at J, with 12 bases in the middle. The germline V gene has CDR1 MNHEY and CDR2 SMNVEV (reference sequence). The CDR3 length is 14 residues. The CDR3 loop reads CASKRLQDQETQYF. The CDR3 DNA is TGTGCCAGCAAGAGGTTACAGGACCAAGAGACCCAGTACTTC.

This clonotype has at least ten counts. J is TRBJ1-4 and V is TRBV2, with a possible D match to TRBD1 (5 bases). The CDR3 contains 15 residues. Germline CDR1 is SNHLY and CDR2 is FYNNEI. The V and J ends lost 7 bases and 0 bases respectively, with 12 bases between them. The CDR3 region is CASTRDRATNEKLFF. The CDR3 region has the DNA TGTGCCAGCACCCGGGACCGTGCAACTAATGAAAAACTGTTTTTT. The entire variable domain, with the rest obtained from reference TRBV2 and TRBJ1-4, is as follows: EPEVTQTPSHQVTQMGQEVILRCVPISNHLYFYWYRQILGQKVEFLVSFYNNEISEKSEIFDDQFSVERPDGSNFTLKIRSTKLEDSAMYFCASTRDRATNEKLFFGSGTQLSVL.

This clonotype appeared many times. The chain combines TRBV9 with TRBJ2-3; possible D gene TRBD1, 5 bases. The CDR3 consists of 14 residues. V was trimmed by 0 bases and J by 4 bases, leaving 9 bases between them. Per the germline V gene, CDR1 is SGDLS and CDR2 is YYNGEE. The CDR3 loop reads CASSVGRAADTQYF. CDR3 bases: TGTGCCAGCAGCGTAGGCAGGGCAGCAGATACGCAGTATTTT. Based on the CDR3 plus reference TRBV9 and TRBJ2-3, the full variable domain is DSGVTQTPKHLITATGQRVTLRCSPRSGDLSVYWYQQSLDQGLQFLIQYYNGEERAKGNILERFSAQQFPDLHSELNLSSLELGDSALYFCASSVGRAADTQYFGPGTRLTVL.

The chain is built from TRBV6-6 and TRBJ2-2; D not certain. The V gene's germline CDR1 is MNHNY and CDR2 SVGAGI (reference sequence). The V end lost 1 base, the J end lost 7 bases, and 4 bases lay between the germline ends. The CDR3 is 12 amino acids. The CDR3 region is CASSYWGGELFF. As DNA, the CDR3 is TGTGCCAGCAGTTACTGGGGCGGGGAGCTGTTTTTT.

This clonotype was seen a handful of times. The rearrangement joins TRBV14 to TRBJ1-1, with no clear D. The germline V gene encodes CDR1 SGHDN and CDR2 FVKESK. This CDR3 has 14 amino acids. V lost 4 bases, J lost 11 bases, and 20 bases lay in between. Here the CDR3 DNA reads TGTGCCAGCAGCCCCCATCGAGGTCTTTCGCGGGCTTTCTTT. This codes for CASSPHRGLSRAFF. The whole variable domain, filled in from reference TRBV14 and TRBJ1-1, reads EAGVTQFPSHSVIEKGQTVTLRCDPISGHDNLYWYRRVMGKEIKFLLHFVKESKQDESGMPNNRFLAERTGGTYSTLKVQPAELEDSGVYFCASSPHRGLSRAFFGQGTRLTVV.

This clonotype appeared many times. The chain is built from TRBV12-3 or TRBV12-4 and TRBJ2-1; maybe TRBD1 (6 bases). The CDR3 contains 14 residues. The germline V and J ends were trimmed by 0 bases and 9 bases, with 12 bases remaining between them. The CDR3 DNA follows: TGTGCCAGCAGTTTAGCGCTGGCAGGGGTTGAGCAGTTCTTC. Translation gives CASSLALAGVEQFF.

This clonotype occurred a few times. The rearrangement joins TRBV10-3 to TRBJ1-5; TRBD1 matches 7 bases. The V and J ends lost 3 bases and 7 bases, in that order; junction bases with no gene match: 6. The length of the CDR3 is 14 residues. Germline V CDR1 and CDR2: ENHRY, SYGVKD. The CDR3 DNA sequence: TGTGCCATCAGTGACGGACAGGAGCGGCAGCCCCAGCATTTT. Its translation is CAISDGQERQPQHF.

This clonotype was picked up many times. The chain combines TRBV9 with TRBJ1-5; D gene ambiguous. V lost 0 bases and J 0 bases, leaving 4 bases between the germline ends. CDR1 is SGDLS, CDR2 YYNGEE, per germline. The CDR3 has 14 residues. The CDR3 bases are TGTGCCAGCAGCGTAGGTGGTAGCAATCAGCCCCAGCATTTT. This codes for CASSVGGSNQPQHF. Based on the CDR3 plus reference TRBV9 and TRBJ1-5, the full variable domain is DSGVTQTPKHLITATGQRVTLRCSPRSGDLSVYWYQQSLDQGLQFLIQYYNGEERAKGNILERFSAQQFPDLHSELNLSSLELGDSALYFCASSVGGSNQPQHFGDGTRLSIL.

As concerns this clonotype: The final CDR3 position lacks the conserved phenylalanine or tryptophan, pointing to a likely read error. This chain links TRBV3-1 with TRBJ2-5; D is undetermined. The CDR3 extends over 15 amino acids. V was cut by 2 bases and J by 1 base, with 11 bases left in between. The V gene's germline CDR1 is LGHDT and CDR2 YNNKEL (reference sequence). The CDR3 DNA follows: TGTGCCAGCAGCCAACCAGCTATTACCCAAGAGACCCAGTACTTA. It codes for CASSQPAITQETQYL.

The chain uses TRBV11-2 and TRBJ2-5; D not certain. CDR1 and CDR2 from the germline V gene are SGHAT and FQNNGV. V was trimmed by 5 bases and J by 0 bases, leaving 4 bases between them. The CDR3 consists of 12 residues. CDR3 bases: TGTGCCAGCAGCCAATACCAAGAGACCCAGTACTTC. This encodes CASSQYQETQYF.

This clonotype was observed once. CDR3 DNA: TGTGCCAGCAGTTATGGGACAGGGAAAACCATATATTTT. This gives the protein CASSYGTGKTIYF. The chain recombines TRBV6-5 with TRBJ1-3; 9 nucleotides match TRBD1. V was pared by 3 bases and J by 10 bases, with 4 bases of the junction left unmatched. The CDR3 has 13 residues. The germline V gene encodes CDR1 MNHEY and CDR2 SVGAGI.

V usage is TRBV28 and J usage is TRBJ1-2; no reliable D call. The germline V and J ends were trimmed by 6 bases and 4 bases, with 9 bases remaining between them. The length of the CDR3 is 12 residues. Germline V gene lookup returns CDR1 MDHEN and CDR2 SYDVKM. This CDR3 reads CASRVGSYGYTF. CDR3 DNA: TGTGCCAGCAGAGTGGGATCCTATGGCTACACCTTC.

This clonotype showed up many times. The CDR3 loop reads CASSQADGISGNTIYF. The CDR3 DNA reads TGTGCCAGCAGCCAAGCAGACGGTATCTCTGGAAACACCATATATTTT. V is TRBV3-1 and J is TRBJ1-3; D remains unclear. The V end lost 1 base, the J end lost 0 bases, and 10 bases lay between the germline ends. CDR3 length: 16 residues. The germline CDR1 and CDR2 sequences are LGHDT and YNNKEL (reference sequence).

This clonotype was found a few times. V is TRBV10-2 and J is TRBJ2-7, with a weak D call TRBD2 (5 bases). Germline V gene data show CDR1 as WSHSY and CDR2 as SAAADI. V lost 2 bases, J lost 3 bases, and 14 bases lay in between. The CDR3 is made up of 15 amino acids. The CDR3: CASSERGGRGYEQYF. CDR3 coding DNA: TGCGCCAGCAGTGAGCGGGGTGGACGAGGCTACGAGCAGTACTTC.